These 27 T cell receptor beta chains were sequenced from one sample in a study of blood T cells in healthy people across ages. It was with a sample-barcoded 5' primer and a J-beta primer mix that a second PCR of about 7 to 12 cycles was run. TCRdb reprocessed the 5' RACE reads with MiXCR, giving one entry per CDR3 protein. This table holds 500,000 to 600,000 distinct CDR3 sequences, 27% found once. Sequenced sample: blood. The receptors originated from a woman aged 65 to 85 in good health.

This clonotype was detected only a few times. The chain recombines TRBV20-1 with TRBJ2-5; TRBD2 matches at 9 bases. Germline lookup yields CDR1 DFQATT and CDR2 SNEGSKA (reference sequence). With V trimmed by 6 bases and J by 0 bases, 8 bases remained unmatched. The CDR3 has 15 residues. CDR3 in amino acids: CSALAASGDQETQYF. For the CDR3, the DNA is TGCAGTGCCCTCGCGGCTAGCGGGGACCAAGAGACCCAGTACTTC.

This clonotype was seen repeatedly, ten times or more. The chain is built from TRBV3-1 and TRBJ1-2; D possibly corresponds to TRBD1 (6 bases). Germline V gene data show CDR1 as LGHDT and CDR2 as YNNKEL (reference sequence). Trimming stripped 3 bases from V and 8 bases from J, with 13 bases between. This CDR3 comprises 13 residues. CDR3 sequence reads: CASSHLGTNGYTF. The CDR3 coding sequence is TGTGCCAGCAGCCACTTGGGGACAAACGGCTACACCTTC.

Note on this clonotype: A much larger clone lies a single base off, so this may be a read error. The CDR3 loop is CATSRGLQGDQPQHF. For the CDR3, the DNA is TGTGCCACCAGCAGAGGCCTACAGGGTGATCAGCCCCAGCATTTT. The rearrangement uses TRBV15 and TRBJ1-5; a possible D gene is TRBD1 (6 bases). The V gene lost 1 base and the J gene lost 5 bases, with 12 bases spanning the gap. Germline CDR1 LNHNV, CDR2 YYDKDF (reference sequence). The CDR3 consists of 15 residues.

The J gene is TRBJ2-6, the V gene TRBV7-9; no firm D call. CDR1 and CDR2 from the germline V gene are SEHNR and FQNEAQ (reference sequence). Between the trimmed V and J ends, which lost 1 base and 2 bases, there was a span of 6 bases. The CDR3 runs to 15 residues. The CDR3 DNA follows: TGTGCCAGCAGCTTAGGGTGGGCTGGGGCCAACGTCCTGACTTTC. This encodes CASSLGWAGANVLTF.

This clonotype showed up just a few times. CDR3 nucleotides: TGTGCCACCAGTGACCGGACAACATACGAGCAGTACTTC. Translation gives CATSDRTTYEQYF. The chain carries TRBV24-1 and TRBJ2-7; maybe TRBD1 (5 bases). CDR1 is KGHDR, CDR2 SFDVKD, per germline. The CDR3 totals 13 residues. V shed 4 bases and J shed 4 bases, with 10 bases lying between them.

Comment on this clonotype: The junction shows a germline mismatch at one end, possibly a read error. The J gene is TRBJ2-5, the V gene TRBV13, with 8 bases fitting TRBD2. Germline V gives CDR1 PRHDT, CDR2 FYEKMQ (reference sequence). CDR3 length equals 15 residues. The CDR3 spells CAGRLRGGVQETHYF. CDR3 nucleotides: TGTGCCGGCAGGCTACGGGGGGGAGTTCAAGAGACCCACTACTTC. The variable domain in full, with the rest retrieved from reference TRBV13 and TRBJ2-5, is AAGVIQSPRHLIKEKRETATLKCYPIPRHDTVYWYQQGPGQDPQFLISFYEKMQSDKGSIPDRFSAQQFSDYHSELNMSSLELGDSALYFCAGRLRGGVQETHYFGPGTRLLVL.

This clonotype was seen only a few times. V and J are TRBV27 and TRBJ1-2, with 11 bases aligning to TRBD1. CDR3 length: 14 amino acids. Germline CDR1 and CDR2: MNHEY and SMNVEV (reference sequence). The J segment lost 5 bases and the V segment lost 5 bases, leaving 4 bases of the junction unmatched. DNA of the CDR3: TGTGCCAGCAGTCGTGGACAGGGGGCTTATGGCTACACCTTC. Its protein is CASSRGQGAYGYTF.

The rearrangement uses TRBV7-2 and TRBJ1-2; D is uncertain. CDR1 and CDR2 (germline): SGHTA, FQGNSA. V was clipped by 6 bases and J by 4 bases, with 21 bases between them. The CDR3 sequence is 16 residues long. CDR3 protein: CASRLQGGSTVYGYTF. CDR3 nucleotide sequence: TGTGCCAGCAGATTACAAGGTGGCAGCACCGTCTATGGCTACACCTTC.

In this sample, this clonotype turned up many times. This chain uses TRBV4-1 with TRBJ2-5, with 7 bases aligning to TRBD1. Germline V gives CDR1 MGHRA, CDR2 YSYEKL. The CDR3 extends over 16 amino acids. Trimming took 1 base from V and 5 from J; bases not matched to a gene: 10. The CDR3 nucleotides read TGCGCCAGCAGCCAAGTGGGTGTTCTAGGGGGCGAGACCCAGTACTTC. Translated, it gives CASSQVGVLGGETQYF.

This clonotype was seen more than once but under ten times. This chain uses TRBV7-2 with TRBJ2-3, with no clear D. This CDR3 region has 12 residues. V was shortened by 5 bases and J by 2 bases, with 5 bases between the two germline ends. Germline V gene data show CDR1 as SGHTA and CDR2 as FQGNSA. DNA of the CDR3: TGTGCCAGCAGCCCGTTCACAGATACGCAGTATTTT. Its protein product is CASSPFTDTQYF. Full variable domain (rest looked up from reference TRBV7-2 and TRBJ2-3): GAGVSQSPSNKVTEKGKDVELRCDPISGHTALYWYRQSLGQGLEFLIYFQGNSAPDKSGLPSDRFSAERTGGSVSTLTIQRTQQEDSAVYLCASSPFTDTQYFGPGTRLTVL.

This chain uses TRBV7-9 with TRBJ2-3; unclear D gene. CDR1 is SEHNR, CDR2 FQNEAQ, per germline (reference sequence). The CDR3 contains 14 residues. V was cut by 5 bases and J by 0 bases, with 9 bases left in between. The CDR3 loop is CASSPSVSTDTQYF. The CDR3 nucleotides read TGTGCCAGCAGCCCCTCGGTGAGCACAGATACGCAGTATTTT.

There are many counts of this clonotype. The V gene is TRBV7-9, the J gene TRBJ2-5; weak D call: TRBD1 (6 bases). The DNA end is more similar to TRBJ2-7, so the J call may be wrong. The CDR3 spans 13 residues. Germline CDR1 is SEHNR and CDR2 is FQNEAQ (reference sequence). DNA for the CDR3: TGTGCCAGCAGCTCACAGGGTAGCGACGAGCAGTACTTC. Its protein product is CASSSQGSDEQYF.

The sample holds a few counts of this clonotype. The rearrangement uses TRBV7-9 and TRBJ1-4, with D perhaps matching TRBD1 (5 bases). The CDR3 is 14 amino acids. Per germline, CDR1 SEHNR and CDR2 FQNEAQ (reference sequence). The V and J ends lost 7 bases and 8 bases respectively, with 17 bases between them. The CDR3 protein is CASMGDALYEKLFF. In nucleotides, the CDR3 is TGTGCCAGCATGGGGGACGCCCTATACGAAAAACTGTTTTTT.

This clonotype was seen a handful of times. The rearrangement uses TRBV7-2 and TRBJ1-3; D is ambiguous. The germline V and J ends were trimmed by 2 bases and 0 bases, with 11 bases remaining between them. Looked up from germline, CDR1 is SGHTA and CDR2 is FQGNSA. This CDR3 is built from 16 residues. CDR3 in DNA: TGTGCCAGCAGCTTAAGCCCAACGAGCTCTGGAAACACCATATATTTT. This codes for CASSLSPTSSGNTIYF.

The chain couples TRBV20-1 to TRBJ1-1; D is ambiguous. Germline lookup yields CDR1 DFQATT and CDR2 SNEGSKA (reference sequence). V was clipped by 0 bases and J by 1 base, with 6 bases between them. The CDR3 is 13 residues long. CDR3 residues: CSAREVRNTEAFF. The CDR3 coding sequence is TGCAGTGCTAGAGAGGTTCGGAACACTGAAGCTTTCTTT.

This chain joins TRBV11-2 and TRBJ2-1; 8 bases are a match to TRBD2. CDR3 size: 15 residues. The V and J ends lost 4 bases and 2 bases, in that order; junction bases with no gene match: 4. CDR1 and CDR2 (germline): SGHAT, FQNNGV. The CDR3 sequence: CASSYTSGTYNEQFF. DNA of the CDR3: TGTGCCAGCAGCTACACTAGCGGCACCTACAATGAGCAGTTCTTC. The full variable domain, completed using reference TRBV11-2 and TRBJ2-1, is EAGVAQSPRYKIIEKRQSVAFWCNPISGHATLYWYQQILGQGPKLLIQFQNNGVVDDSQLPKDRFSAERLKGVDSTLKIQPAKLEDSAVYLCASSYTSGTYNEQFFGPGTRLTVL.

The CDR3 loop is CASSSNVAGIGTEAFF. The DNA of the CDR3 is TGTGCCAGCTCAAGCAACGTAGCAGGGATTGGCACTGAAGCTTTCTTT. This chain joins TRBV18 and TRBJ1-1; tentatively, D is TRBD1 (5 bases). V dropped 5 bases and J dropped 4 bases, with 20 bases sitting between them. CDR3 length: 16 amino acids. Germline CDR1 and CDR2: KGHSH and LQKENI.

This clonotype has a handful of counts. The chain employs TRBV5-1 and TRBJ1-1; D might be TRBD1 (6 bases). Germline V gene lookup returns CDR1 SGHRS and CDR2 YFSETQ. The CDR3 sequence is 16 residues long. V lost 0 bases and J 2 bases, leaving 14 bases between the germline ends. The CDR3 DNA is TGCGCCAGCAGCTTGGTTGGGGGCGTAGTTAACACTGAAGCTTTCTTT. Amino acids: CASSLVGGVVNTEAFF.

A remark on this clonotype: Its ends do not fully match the called genes, so a read error is possible. This chain joins TRBV12-3 or TRBV12-4 and TRBJ2-7; 10 bases map to TRBD1. TRBJ2-5 explains the end of the DNA better; the J call may be wrong. There are 17 residues in the CDR3. CDR3 protein: CARSLGDRGLGWETQYF. For the CDR3, the DNA is TGTGCCCGCAGTTTAGGAGACAGGGGGCTGGGGTGGGAGACCCAGTACTTC.

This clonotype was seen a handful of times. V usage is TRBV2 and J usage is TRBJ2-3; a possible D gene is TRBD2 (6 bases). V was clipped by 11 bases and J by 3 bases, with 21 bases between them. This CDR3 is built from 15 residues. CDR1 and CDR2 from the germline V gene are SNHLY and FYNNEI. CDR3 sequence (DNA): TGTGCCGGCACCCCTCGGGGGAGGCCAACAGATACGCAGTATTTT. Translating gives CAGTPRGRPTDTQYF.

There are many counts of this clonotype. V and J are TRBV7-2 and TRBJ2-5; perhaps TRBD2 as D (6 bases). From germline, CDR1 is SGHTA and CDR2 FQGNSA. V lost 3 bases, J lost 1 base, and 6 bases lay in between. This CDR3 contains 13 residues. CDR3 protein: CASSFSGQETQYF. Here the CDR3 DNA reads TGTGCCAGCAGCTTTAGCGGCCAAGAGACCCAGTACTTC.

This clonotype showed up just a few times. V usage is TRBV29-1 and J usage is TRBJ1-1; the D gene is possibly TRBD1 (5 bases). The V end lost 7 bases, the J end lost 5 bases, and 20 bases lay between the germline ends. Germline V gene data show CDR1 as SQVTM and CDR2 as ANQGSEA. This CDR3 is built from 14 residues. The CDR3: CSASPQGALTEAFF. DNA for the CDR3: TGCAGCGCTTCGCCTCAGGGCGCGTTAACTGAAGCTTTCTTT.

The J gene is TRBJ2-1, the V gene TRBV20-1; TRBD2 might be the D (7 bases). The V gene lost 6 bases and the J gene lost 3 bases, with 15 bases spanning the gap. Per the germline V gene, CDR1 is DFQATT and CDR2 is SNEGSKA (reference sequence). The CDR3 contains 14 residues. The CDR3 nucleotides are TGCAGTGCCACTCCGGGGGGCCTCTACAATGAGCAGTTCTTC. It specifies CSATPGGLYNEQFF.

The CDR3 reads CASRPLLTDNNQPQHF. DNA of the CDR3: TGTGCCAGCAGGCCTTTGTTGACAGATAACAATCAGCCCCAGCATTTT. The rearrangement links TRBV27 to TRBJ1-5; tentatively, D is TRBD1 (5 bases). The length of the CDR3 is 16 residues. V was clipped by 6 bases and J by 3 bases, with 18 bases between them. Germline assignment: CDR1 MNHEY and CDR2 SMNVEV (reference sequence).

This clonotype occurred many times. The V gene is TRBV11-2, the J gene TRBJ1-1; D unresolved. Trimming left V 5 bases short and J 6 bases short, with 19 bases between. Germline CDR1 SGHAT, CDR2 FQNNGV. This CDR3 is built from 15 residues. CDR3 DNA: TGTGCCAGCAGCCTCGTACGTGGCGTGGGCGCTGAAGCTTTCTTT. This sequence encodes CASSLVRGVGAEAFF.

This clonotype showed up just a few times. The chain has TRBV27 and TRBJ2-3; TRBD2 matches at 10 bases. Germline V gene sequence: CDR1 MNHEY, CDR2 SMNVEV (reference sequence). This CDR3 spans 17 amino acids. V was clipped by 3 bases and J by 0 bases; unmatched bases: 6. The CDR3 loop is CASSFRSGGTSTDTQYF. CDR3 bases: TGTGCCAGCAGTTTCCGTAGCGGGGGGACTAGCACAGATACGCAGTATTTT.

V gene TRBV12-3 or TRBV12-4 combines with J gene TRBJ2-4; possibly TRBD1 for D (5 bases). The V end was cut by 0 bases, the J end by 1 base, with 10 bases between. The CDR3 totals 16 residues. The CDR3, as DNA: TGTGCCAGCAGTTTAGCAGGGGTGCGCGCCAAAAACATTCAGTACTTC. Amino acid sequence: CASSLAGVRAKNIQYF.